The 7 T cell receptor beta chains listed next were all sequenced from one sample in a study of cytomegalovirus exposure and HLA in healthy donors. In the PCR, 60 Vbeta and 13 Jbeta primers were used. Measured with immunoSEQ multiplex PCR; TCRdb has only the in-frame clones, and not every one. The data show around 150,000 clones, with approximately 76% seen just once and approximately 1.8% held by the top ten. The sequenced sample was PBMCs. These receptor sequences come from a man in his forties or fifties in good health and CMV-seronegative.

The rearrangement joins TRBV25-1 to TRBJ1-5; 12 bases are shared with TRBD1. The CDR3 loop spans 14 amino acids. The V and J ends lost 6 bases and 4 bases, in that order; junction bases with no gene match: 1. The V gene's germline CDR1 is MGHDK and CDR2 SYGVNS. In DNA, the CDR3 is TGTGCCAGCAGGGGACAGGGGGCGAATCAGCCCCAGCATTTT. Its translation: CASRGQGANQPQHF.

The J gene is TRBJ2-7, the V gene TRBV11-2; D gene ambiguous. Trimming took 0 bases from V and 5 from J, leaving 8 bases between them. The CDR3 is 13 amino acids. Germline CDR1 reads SGHAT; CDR2 reads FQNNGV. This chain's CDR3 is CASSLDMFNEQYF. Written as DNA, the CDR3 is TGTGCCAGCAGCTTAGATATGTTTAACGAGCAGTACTTC.

This chain links TRBV9 with TRBJ2-2; 10 nucleotides line up with TRBD1. Germline CDR1 SGDLS, CDR2 YYNGEE. This CDR3 is built from 17 residues. V gave up 0 bases and J gave up 4 bases; unmatched junction bases: 6. The CDR3: CASSVALGQGSTGELFF. CDR3 in DNA: TGTGCCAGCAGCGTAGCTCTGGGACAGGGGAGCACCGGGGAGCTGTTTTTT.

The chain recombines TRBV28 with TRBJ1-5, with D possibly matching TRBD1 (6 bases). Germline values: CDR1 MDHEN, CDR2 SYDVKM. The CDR3 contains 22 residues. Trimming stripped 2 bases from V and 0 bases from J, with 29 bases between. The CDR3 DNA sequence: TGTGCCAGCAGTTTACGTCAGGGGACCCCACTACTCACTCAGGATAGCAATCAGCCCCAGCATTTT. Its protein product is CASSLRQGTPLLTQDSNQPQHF.

This chain joins TRBV9 and TRBJ2-7; 8 bases map to TRBD2. The length of the CDR3 is 16 residues. CDR1 SGDLS and CDR2 YYNGEE come from the germline V gene. V lost 0 bases and J lost 2; bases outside the gene matches: 7. CDR3 in amino acids: CASSVEGVAGPYEQYF. In DNA, the CDR3 is TGTGCCAGCAGCGTAGAAGGGGTAGCGGGACCCTACGAGCAGTACTTC.

The genes are TRBV5-1 and TRBJ2-5; the D gene is possibly TRBD1 (5 bases). Trimming pared 0 bases from V and 5 bases from J, leaving 11 bases between. Germline V gene lookup returns CDR1 SGHRS and CDR2 YFSETQ. There are 14 residues in the CDR3. The CDR3 DNA reads as TGCGCCAGCAGCTTGGTTTGGGGCCTGGAGACCCAGTACTTC. Amino acids: CASSLVWGLETQYF. Based on the CDR3 plus reference TRBV5-1 and TRBJ2-5, the full variable domain is KAGVTQTPRYLIKTRGQQVTLSCSPISGHRSVSWYQQTPGQGLQFLFEYFSETQRNKGNFPGRFSGRQFSNSRSEMNVSTLELGDSALYLCASSLVWGLETQYFGPGTRLLVL.

The chain links TRBV5-1 to TRBJ1-4, with TRBD1 as a possible D gene (6 bases). Trimming left V 4 bases short and J 0 bases short, with 10 bases between. From germline, CDR1 is SGHRS and CDR2 YFSETQ. The CDR3 length is 15 residues. CDR3 nucleotides: TGCGCCAGCAGCACGGACAGCACAACTAATGAAAAACTGTTTTTT. Translating gives CASSTDSTTNEKLFF.